The 17 T cell receptor beta chains reported below all come from one sample, sequenced in a study of post-analysis software for immune sequencing data. Findings of the study overall: TRBV5-6, TRBV5-1 and TRBV20-1 belonged to a set of about 5 TRBV segments that were more frequent in patients than controls.

Sequencing libraries made from TCR beta cDNA carried unique molecular identifiers. TCRdb recomputed calls from the PCR reads with MiXCR, one row per CDR3 protein. The data contain about 430,000 distinct CDR3 sequences, approximately 38% of them singletons. Their antigens are not known. Sequences were obtained from blood. These receptors originate from a girl aged 2-10 years with multiple sclerosis.

The rearrangement uses TRBV18 and TRBJ2-1; D remains ambiguous. The CDR3 runs to 12 residues. Trimming left V 2 bases short and J 7 bases short, with 6 bases between. Germline V gives CDR1 KGHSH, CDR2 LQKENI. CDR3 sequence reads: CASSPVENEQFF. In DNA, the CDR3 is TGTGCCAGCTCACCAGTCGAAAATGAGCAGTTCTTC.

The chain employs TRBV28 and TRBJ1-2; D is undetermined. In germline, CDR1 is MDHEN, CDR2 SYDVKM. CDR3 length: 13 amino acids. Trimming pared 2 bases from V and 4 bases from J, leaving 8 bases between. Written as DNA, the CDR3 is TGTGCCAGCAGTTTACAGGAATCCTATGGCTACACCTTC. This encodes CASSLQESYGYTF.

This clonotype has only a few counts. The chain has TRBV5-1 and TRBJ1-6; D is possibly TRBD1 (5 bases). The CDR3 spans 15 residues. Trimming stripped 1 base from V and 6 bases from J, with 11 bases between. Germline assignment: CDR1 SGHRS and CDR2 YFSETQ. CDR3 residues: CASSLLGQGNSPLHF. The CDR3, as DNA: TGCGCCAGCAGCTTGCTGGGTCAGGGTAATTCACCCCTCCACTTT. The whole variable domain, remainder taken from reference TRBV5-1 and TRBJ1-6, is KAGVTQTPRYLIKTRGQQVTLSCSPISGHRSVSWYQQTPGQGLQFLFEYFSETQRNKGNFPGRFSGRQFSNSRSEMNVSTLELGDSALYLCASSLLGQGNSPLHFGNGTRLTVT.

The CDR3 region has the DNA TGTGCCAGCAGCTTAGCTATAGGGGGCCGGGACATTCAGTACTTC. Its translation is CASSLAIGGRDIQYF. V and J are TRBV7-2 and TRBJ2-4, with 7 nucleotides matching TRBD1. The V and J ends lost 0 bases and 8 bases, in that order; junction bases with no gene match: 7. Germline lookup yields CDR1 SGHTA and CDR2 FQGNSA. The CDR3 sequence is 15 residues long.

Only a few counts were recorded for this clonotype. One end of the junction varies from germline; a read error may be responsible. The V and J genes are TRBV10-3 and TRBJ1-6; no clear D. Germline loops: CDR1 ENHRY, CDR2 SYGVKD. The CDR3 extends over 14 amino acids. The CDR3 reads CAIREWRDRSPLHF. CDR3 nucleotide sequence: TGTGCCATCAGGGAGTGGAGGGATCGTTCACCCCTCCACTTT.

This sequence joins TRBV3-1 and TRBJ1-4, with D possibly matching TRBD1 (6 bases). The germline V gene has CDR1 LGHDT and CDR2 YNNKEL (reference sequence). V lost 1 base, J lost 4 bases, and 10 bases lay in between. The CDR3 extends over 15 amino acids. CDR3 sequence: CASSQGQDSNEKLFF. CDR3 DNA: TGTGCCAGCAGCCAAGGCCAGGACAGTAATGAAAAACTGTTTTTT. Supplemented by reference TRBV3-1 and TRBJ1-4, the full variable domain reads DTAVSQTPKYLVTQMGNDKSIKCEQNLGHDTMYWYKQDSKKFLKIMFSYNNKELIINETVPNRFSPKSPDKAHLNLHINSLELGDSAVYFCASSQGQDSNEKLFFGSGTQLSVL.

As to this clonotype: Being one base from a much bigger clone, this may be a read error. V and J are TRBV7-9 and TRBJ2-1, with D perhaps TRBD1 or TRBD2 (5 bases each). This CDR3 is built from 15 residues. Germline lookup yields CDR1 SEHNR and CDR2 FQNEAQ (reference sequence). The CDR3 spells CACSFWVGPDNEQFF. The CDR3 nucleotides are TGTGCCTGCAGCTTCTGGGTGGGACCAGACAATGAGCAGTTCTTC.

This clonotype was seen a few times. V is TRBV3-1 and J is TRBJ2-7, with 9 bases that match TRBD1. The CDR3 spans 16 residues. Per germline, CDR1 LGHDT and CDR2 YNNKEL (reference sequence). J lost 5 bases, V lost 1 base, and 9 bases had no gene match. CDR3 sequence reads: CASSQGGTGRTDEQYF. The DNA for the CDR3 is TGTGCCAGCAGCCAAGGGGGGACAGGGAGGACCGACGAGCAGTACTTC.

The chain links TRBV20-1 to TRBJ2-1; 8 bases fit TRBD2. With 3 bases clipped from V and 10 bases from J, the junction kept 14 bases outside the gene matches. The CDR3 is 15 amino acids. In germline, CDR1 is DFQATT, CDR2 SNEGSKA (reference sequence). The CDR3 reads CSARLRGGRKGEQFF. The CDR3 DNA is TGCAGTGCTAGGCTTCGGGGGGGACGAAAGGGGGAGCAGTTCTTC.

This clonotype showed up just a few times. The CDR3 DNA sequence: TGCAGCGTTGGGGTGAAAGGGCTGGAGACCCAGTACTTC. Its translation is CSVGVKGLETQYF. This rearrangement joins TRBV29-1 to TRBJ2-5, with D hard to call. The V gene's germline CDR1 is SQVTM and CDR2 ANQGSEA. Between the trimmed V and J ends, which lost 4 bases and 5 bases, there was a span of 14 bases. The CDR3 has 13 residues.

A single count supports this clonotype. The chain employs TRBV29-1 and TRBJ1-2; D gene unclear. The CDR3 extends over 13 amino acids. Germline-derived CDR1 and CDR2 are SQVTM and ANQGSEA. V was cut by 8 bases and J by 4 bases, with 17 bases left in between. The CDR3 sequence is CSPPPPTCYGYTF. CDR3 nucleotides: TGCAGCCCCCCTCCCCCGACTTGCTATGGCTACACCTTC.

V usage is TRBV11-2 and J usage is TRBJ1-5; a possible D gene is TRBD1 (6 bases). The CDR3 covers 24 residues. Germline assignment: CDR1 SGHAT and CDR2 FQNNGV. The V end lost 1 base, the J end lost 1 base, and 35 bases lay between the germline ends. As DNA, the CDR3 is TGTGCCAGCAGCTTAGCTAACATAGCCTACCAGGACAGATTAAGCATACCGAGCAATCAGCCCCAGCATTTT. This encodes CASSLANIAYQDRLSIPSNQPQHF.

Concerning this clonotype: One junction end does not reproduce the germline sequence, and a read error may be involved. The rearrangement links TRBV27 to TRBJ2-1; no definite D call. CDR3 length: 15 residues. CDR1 and CDR2 from the germline V gene are MNHEY and SMNVEV (reference sequence). The CDR3 loop reads CASSLKWYGNNEQCF. The DNA for the CDR3 is TGTGCCAGCAGTTTAAAATGGTACGGAAACAATGAGCAGTGCTTC.

This chain uses TRBV2 with TRBJ2-7; D may correspond to TRBD1 or TRBD2 (5 bases each). Germline CDR1 reads SNHLY; CDR2 reads FYNNEI. Trimming left V 4 bases short and J 5 bases short, with 12 bases between. The CDR3 loop spans 13 amino acids. The CDR3 region is CASSVPEGNEQYF. In nucleotides, the CDR3 is TGTGCCAGCAGTGTCCCAGAGGGGAACGAGCAGTACTTC.

The sample holds one count of this clonotype. The chain uses TRBV9 and TRBJ2-1, with 7 bases aligning to TRBD1. The V gene end was trimmed by 0 bases and the J gene end by 3 bases; junction bases not matched to a gene: 3. The CDR3 covers 15 residues. Germline CDR1 SGDLS, CDR2 YYNGEE. The CDR3 DNA reads as TGTGCCAGCAGCGTAGCGACAGGGTACTACAATGAGCAGTTCTTC. It yields the protein CASSVATGYYNEQFF.

The rearrangement joins TRBV4-2 to TRBJ2-7; TRBD2 agrees at 13 bases. The J call may be incorrect, as the DNA end agrees better with TRBJ2-5. Per the germline V gene, CDR1 is LGHNA and CDR2 is YNFKEQ. The length of the CDR3 is 18 residues. The CDR3: CASSQGSTSGRIYETQYF. The CDR3 DNA reads TGTGCCAGCAGCCAAGGTTCGACTAGCGGGAGGATTTATGAGACCCAGTACTTC.

The rearrangement links TRBV9 to TRBJ2-4; no definite D call. The J call may be faulty, since TRBJ2-7 better matches the DNA end. CDR1 is SGDLS, CDR2 YYNGEE, per germline. The CDR3 length is 10 residues. In DNA, the CDR3 is TGTGCCAGAGTTCGAGACGAGCAGTACTTC. Translated, it gives CARVRDEQYF.